These 17 T cell receptor beta chains were all obtained from the same sample, sequenced in a study of T cells in Graves' hyperthyroidism and ophthalmopathy. Amplified regions were TCR beta CDR3 sequences from RNA transcripts. The TCR CDR3 first-round RT-PCR relied on the HTBI primer set. TCRdb passed the multiplex PCR reads through MiXCR, listing each CDR3 protein once. The sample holds about 200,000 distinct CDR3 sequences, about 16% seen once. The sample comprised blood. The receptors here all came from a man aged 35-49 years with Graves' hyperthyroidism.

The genes are TRBV28 and TRBJ1-6, with D perhaps TRBD1 (5 bases). Trimming left V 7 bases short and J 9 bases short, with 16 bases between. There are 14 residues in the CDR3. CDR1 is MDHEN and CDR2 is SYDVKM in the germline V gene. CDR3 amino acids: CASTSGRVSSPLHF. The CDR3 DNA sequence: TGTGCCAGCACCTCGGGCAGGGTCAGTTCACCCCTCCACTTT.

In this sample, this clonotype turned up many times. V usage is TRBV6-1 and J usage is TRBJ1-5; D is possibly TRBD1 (6 bases). Trimming removed 6 bases at V and 7 bases at J, with 13 bases between. The germline CDR1 and CDR2 sequences are MNHNS and SASEGT. The CDR3 extends over 13 amino acids. The CDR3 reads CASSLTGVQPQHF. The CDR3 nucleotides are TGTGCCAGCAGCCTGACAGGTGTGCAGCCCCAGCATTTT.

This clonotype has at least ten counts. The gene calls are TRBV28 and TRBJ2-7; 11 positions agree with TRBD1. Germline loops: CDR1 MDHEN, CDR2 SYDVKM. This CDR3 contains 17 residues. The trim removed 7 bases at V and 2 bases at J, leaving 13 bases unmatched. CDR3 in amino acids: CASTPPPGTGGAYEQYF. The CDR3 coding sequence is TGTGCCAGCACCCCGCCGCCCGGGACAGGGGGGGCCTACGAGCAGTACTTC.

Turning to this clonotype: A much larger clone is a single base away; this may be a read error. The chain combines TRBV11-2 with TRBJ1-4; the D is unclear. There are 14 residues in the CDR3. Per germline, CDR1 SGHAT and CDR2 FQNNGV. V lost 3 bases and J lost 7, with 12 bases in between. CDR3 sequence: CASSFRFSSEKLFF. The DNA for the CDR3 is TGTGCCAGCAGCTTCAGGTTTTCTAGTGAAAAACTGTTTTTT.

In this sample, this clonotype turned up a few times. The chain has TRBV18 and TRBJ1-5; 10 positions agree with TRBD1. Trimming took 3 bases from V and 8 from J; bases not matched to a gene: 7. The V gene's germline CDR1 is KGHSH and CDR2 LQKENI. The length of the CDR3 is 15 residues. Here the CDR3 DNA reads TGTGCCAGCTCACCCACCCGGGACAGGGGAAAGCCCCAGCATTTT. Its protein is CASSPTRDRGKPQHF. The complete variable domain, with remaining parts taken from reference TRBV18 and TRBJ1-5, reads NAGVMQNPRHLVRRRGQEARLRCSPMKGHSHVYWYRQLPEEGLKFMVYLQKENIIDESGMPKERFSAEFPKEGPSILRIQQVVRGDSAAYFCASSPTRDRGKPQHFGDGTRLSIL.

The J gene is TRBJ2-1, the V gene TRBV5-1; 10 nucleotides align to TRBD2. Germline V gene sequence: CDR1 SGHRS, CDR2 YFSETQ. CDR3 length: 20 residues. V trimming: 1 base; J trimming: 4 bases; junction bases outside the gene matches: 17. The CDR3: CASSLLSGGALMRGYNEQFF. CDR3 DNA: TGCGCCAGCAGCTTGTTAAGCGGGGGGGCCCTTATGAGGGGGTACAATGAGCAGTTCTTC.

The chain uses TRBV19 and TRBJ2-1; TRBD1 matches 11 bases. The CDR3 runs to 16 residues. Germline V CDR1 and CDR2: LNHDA, SQIVND (reference sequence). V trimming: 5 bases; J trimming: 0 bases; junction bases outside the gene matches: 3. The CDR3 reads CASSSGQGVSYNEQFF. In nucleotides, the CDR3 is TGTGCCAGTAGTTCGGGACAGGGGGTCTCCTACAATGAGCAGTTCTTC. Using reference TRBV19 and TRBJ2-1 for the parts outside the CDR3, the full variable domain is DGGITQSPKYLFRKEGQNVTLSCEQNLNHDAMYWYRQDPGQGLRLIYYSQIVNDFQKGDIAEGYSVSREKKESFPLTVTSAQKNPTAFYLCASSSGQGVSYNEQFFGPGTRLTVL.

This clonotype has ten or more counts. The V gene is TRBV11-2, the J gene TRBJ2-1, with 7 bases aligning to TRBD1. The CDR3 loop spans 13 amino acids. The V gene's germline CDR1 is SGHAT and CDR2 FQNNGV. Unmatched junction bases numbered 3, after V lost 1 base and J lost 9 bases. DNA for the CDR3: TGTGCCAGCAGCTTAGGAGGGGGCGGTGAGCAGTTCTTC. This translates into CASSLGGGGEQFF.

This clonotype was detected ten times or more. The chain couples TRBV11-3 to TRBJ2-2; D remains unclear. V was trimmed by 5 bases and J by 3 bases, leaving 16 bases between them. This CDR3 has 16 residues. CDR1 is SGHNT and CDR2 is YENEEA in the germline V gene. The CDR3 sequence is CASSPTLLKHTGELFF. Here the CDR3 DNA reads TGTGCCAGCAGCCCAACGTTGTTGAAACACACCGGGGAGCTGTTTTTT.

V usage is TRBV12-3 or TRBV12-4 and J usage is TRBJ1-1, with TRBD1 matching 7 bases. V was clipped by 6 bases and J by 2 bases; unmatched bases: 9. This CDR3 is 15 amino acids long. This chain's CDR3 is CASRFVEGANTEAFF. The CDR3 DNA follows: TGTGCCAGCAGGTTTGTCGAGGGGGCCAACACTGAAGCTTTCTTT.

The chain is built from TRBV7-2 and TRBJ1-2, with D possibly being TRBD1 (5 bases). This CDR3 has 12 amino acids. The germline V gene encodes CDR1 SGHTA and CDR2 FQGNSA. V was clipped by 5 bases and J by 5 bases, with 9 bases between them. The CDR3 bases are TGTGCCAGCAGCAGACAGAGATATGGCTACACCTTC. Its translation is CASSRQRYGYTF.

This clonotype was seen only a few times. The J gene is TRBJ2-5, the V gene TRBV3-1, with D possibly being TRBD1 or TRBD2 (5 bases each). Looked up from germline, CDR1 is LGHDT and CDR2 is YNNKEL (reference sequence). The CDR3 consists of 14 residues. Trimming removed 4 bases at V and 4 bases at J, with 13 bases between. The CDR3 is CASSPGPILETQYF. In DNA form, the CDR3 reads TGTGCCAGCAGCCCGGGACCGATTTTAGAGACCCAGTACTTC.

V usage is TRBV7-2 and J usage is TRBJ1-1; D perhaps matches TRBD1 (6 bases). From germline, CDR1 is SGHTA and CDR2 FQGNSA. CDR3 length: 14 residues. V was trimmed by 5 bases and J by 7 bases, leaving 17 bases between them. This CDR3 reads CASSLQGEGFEAFF. CDR3 bases: TGTGCCAGCAGCCTACAGGGTGAGGGCTTTGAAGCTTTCTTT.

In its sample, this clonotype was seen many times. The V call is TRBV28, the J call TRBJ1-5, with TRBD1 matching over 7 bases. CDR1 MDHEN and CDR2 SYDVKM come from the germline V gene. The CDR3 consists of 17 residues. V shed 5 bases, J shed 3 bases, and the junction held 13 bases outside the gene matches. The CDR3 DNA is TGTGCCAGCAGTGCTCCCGGGACAGCCCTATCCAATCAGCCCCAGCATTTT. Translation gives CASSAPGTALSNQPQHF.

This clonotype has a count of ten or more. The chain has TRBV6-1 and TRBJ2-1; D perhaps matches TRBD2 (5 bases). From germline, CDR1 is MNHNS and CDR2 SASEGT. Trimming removed 6 bases at V and 3 bases at J, with 15 bases between. The CDR3 is made up of 15 amino acids. This chain's CDR3 is CASSPIFEGYNEQFF. The CDR3 DNA reads TGTGCCAGCAGCCCCATTTTTGAGGGCTACAATGAGCAGTTCTTC.

This clonotype was picked up many times. The chain uses TRBV6-1 and TRBJ1-6, with D uncertain. Germline CDR1 is MNHNS and CDR2 is SASEGT. This CDR3 has 16 residues. V was shortened by 10 bases and J by 0 bases, with 16 bases between the two germline ends. The CDR3 here is CATNPGRDSYNSPLHF. In DNA form, the CDR3 reads TGTGCCACCAATCCAGGACGGGACTCCTATAATTCACCCCTCCACTTT.

The table lists this clonotype with many counts. The chain couples TRBV20-1 to TRBJ1-6; TRBD1 is a possible D gene (6 bases). This CDR3 contains 13 residues. Trimming took 7 bases from V and 9 from J, leaving 16 bases between them. CDR1 is DFQATT, CDR2 SNEGSKA, per germline (reference sequence). DNA for the CDR3: TGCAGTGGGTACACACAACAGGGTTCACCCCTCCACTTT. This codes for CSGYTQQGSPLHF.